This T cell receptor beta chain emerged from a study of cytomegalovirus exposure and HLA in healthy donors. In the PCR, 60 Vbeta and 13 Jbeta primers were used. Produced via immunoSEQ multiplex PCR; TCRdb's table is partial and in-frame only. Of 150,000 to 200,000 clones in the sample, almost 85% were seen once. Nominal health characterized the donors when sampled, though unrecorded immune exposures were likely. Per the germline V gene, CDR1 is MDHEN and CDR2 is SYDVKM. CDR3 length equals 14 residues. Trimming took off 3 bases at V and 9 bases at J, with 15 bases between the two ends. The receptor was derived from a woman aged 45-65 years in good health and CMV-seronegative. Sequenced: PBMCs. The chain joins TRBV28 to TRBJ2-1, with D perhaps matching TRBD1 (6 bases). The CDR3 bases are TGTGCCAGCAGTTTTGGCGACAGGTCCGGTGAGCAGTTCTTC. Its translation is CASSFGDRSGEQFF. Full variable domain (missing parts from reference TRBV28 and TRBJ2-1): DVKVTQSSRYLVKRTGEKVFLECVQDMDHENMFWYRQDPGLGLRLIYFSYDVKMKEKGDIPEGYSVSREKKERFSLILESASTNQTSMYLCASSFGDRSGEQFFGPGTRLTVL.